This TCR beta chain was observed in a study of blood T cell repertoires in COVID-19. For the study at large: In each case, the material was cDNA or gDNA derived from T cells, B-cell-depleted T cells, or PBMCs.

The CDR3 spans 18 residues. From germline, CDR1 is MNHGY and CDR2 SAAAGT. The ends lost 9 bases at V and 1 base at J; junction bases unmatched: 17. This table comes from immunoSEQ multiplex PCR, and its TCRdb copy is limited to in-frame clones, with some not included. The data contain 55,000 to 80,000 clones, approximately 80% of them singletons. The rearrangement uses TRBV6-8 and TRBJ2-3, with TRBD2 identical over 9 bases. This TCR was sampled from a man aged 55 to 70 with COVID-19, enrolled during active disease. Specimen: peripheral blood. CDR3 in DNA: TGTGCCAGAACCTCGGAGGTAGCGGGAGAAGGGGGCACAGATACGCAGTATTTT. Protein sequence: CARTSEVAGEGGTDTQYF.